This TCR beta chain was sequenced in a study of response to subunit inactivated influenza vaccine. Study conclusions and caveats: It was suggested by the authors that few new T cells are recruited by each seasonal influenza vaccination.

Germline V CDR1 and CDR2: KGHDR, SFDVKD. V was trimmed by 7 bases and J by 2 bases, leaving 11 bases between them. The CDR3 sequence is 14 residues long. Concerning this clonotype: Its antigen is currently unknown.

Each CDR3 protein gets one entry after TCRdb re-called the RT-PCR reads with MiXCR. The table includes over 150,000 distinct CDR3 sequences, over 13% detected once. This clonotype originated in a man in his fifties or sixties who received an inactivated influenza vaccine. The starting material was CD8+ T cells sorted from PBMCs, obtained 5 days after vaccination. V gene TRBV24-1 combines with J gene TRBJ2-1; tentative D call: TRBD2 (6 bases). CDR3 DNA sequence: TGTGCCACCAGCGTGGGGAGGCCCTACAATGAGCAGTTCTTC. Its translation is CATSVGRPYNEQFF.